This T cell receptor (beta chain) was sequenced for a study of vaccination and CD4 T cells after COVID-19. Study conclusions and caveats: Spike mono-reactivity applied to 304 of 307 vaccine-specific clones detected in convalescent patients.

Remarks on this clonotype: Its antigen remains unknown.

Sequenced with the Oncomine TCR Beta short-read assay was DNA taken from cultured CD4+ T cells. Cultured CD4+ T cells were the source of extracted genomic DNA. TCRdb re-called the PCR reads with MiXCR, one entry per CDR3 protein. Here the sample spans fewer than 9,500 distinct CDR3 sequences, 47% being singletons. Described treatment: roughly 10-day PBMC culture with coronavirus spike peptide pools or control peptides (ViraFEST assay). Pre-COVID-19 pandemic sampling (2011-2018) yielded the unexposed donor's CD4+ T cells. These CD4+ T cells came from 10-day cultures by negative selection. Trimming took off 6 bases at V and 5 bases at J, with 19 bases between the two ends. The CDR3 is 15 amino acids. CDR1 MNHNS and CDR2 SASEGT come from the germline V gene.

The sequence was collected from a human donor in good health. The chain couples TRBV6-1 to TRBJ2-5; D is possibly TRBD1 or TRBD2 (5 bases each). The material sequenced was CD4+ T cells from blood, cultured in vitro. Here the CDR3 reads CASSRPPQGGETQYF. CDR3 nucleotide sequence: TGTGCCAGCAGCCGCCCCCCTCAGGGCGGGGAGACCCAGTACTTC.